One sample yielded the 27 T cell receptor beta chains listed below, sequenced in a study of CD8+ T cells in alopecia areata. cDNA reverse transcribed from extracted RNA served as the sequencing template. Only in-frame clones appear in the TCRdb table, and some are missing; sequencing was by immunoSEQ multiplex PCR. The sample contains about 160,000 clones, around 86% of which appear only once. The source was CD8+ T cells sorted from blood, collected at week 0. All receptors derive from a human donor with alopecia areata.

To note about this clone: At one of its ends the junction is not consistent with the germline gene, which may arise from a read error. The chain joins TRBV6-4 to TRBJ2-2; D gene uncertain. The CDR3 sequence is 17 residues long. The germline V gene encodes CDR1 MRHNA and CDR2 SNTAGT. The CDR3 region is CAISESTRNPNTGELFF. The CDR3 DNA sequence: TGTGCCATCAGTGAGTCGACTCGGAATCCCAACACCGGGGAGCTGTTTTTT.

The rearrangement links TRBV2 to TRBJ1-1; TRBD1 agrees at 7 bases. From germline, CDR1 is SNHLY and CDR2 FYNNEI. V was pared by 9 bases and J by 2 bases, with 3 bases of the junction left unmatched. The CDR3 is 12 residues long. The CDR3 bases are TGTGCCAGTGGACAGGTAAACACTGAAGCTTTCTTT. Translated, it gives CASGQVNTEAFF.

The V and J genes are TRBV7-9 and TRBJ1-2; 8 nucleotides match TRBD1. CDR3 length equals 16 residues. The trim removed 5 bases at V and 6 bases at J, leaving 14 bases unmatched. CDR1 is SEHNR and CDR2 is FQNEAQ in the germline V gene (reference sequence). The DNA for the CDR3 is TGTGCCAGCAGCCCGATCGACAGGGGCCAAAAGGATGGCTACACCTTC. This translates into CASSPIDRGQKDGYTF.

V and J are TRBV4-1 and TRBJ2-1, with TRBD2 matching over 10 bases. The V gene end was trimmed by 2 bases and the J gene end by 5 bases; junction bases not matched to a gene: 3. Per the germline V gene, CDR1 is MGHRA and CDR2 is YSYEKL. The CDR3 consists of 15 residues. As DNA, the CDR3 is TGCGCCAGCAGCCAACGTAGCGGGAGGAACAATGAGCAGTTCTTC. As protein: CASSQRSGRNNEQFF.

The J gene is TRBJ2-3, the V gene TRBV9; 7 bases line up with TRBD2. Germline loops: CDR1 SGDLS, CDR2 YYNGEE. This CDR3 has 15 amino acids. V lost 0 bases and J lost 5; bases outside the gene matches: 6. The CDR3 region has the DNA TGTGCCAGCAGCGTAGCTGGATCGGGGGGAGATACGCAGTATTTT. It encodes CASSVAGSGGDTQYF.

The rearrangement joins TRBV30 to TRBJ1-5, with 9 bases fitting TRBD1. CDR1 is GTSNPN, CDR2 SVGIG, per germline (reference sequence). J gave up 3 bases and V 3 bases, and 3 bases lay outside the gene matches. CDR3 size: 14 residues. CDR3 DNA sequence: TGTGCCTGGAGAGGGACAGGGTTCAATCAGCCCCAGCATTTT. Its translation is CAWRGTGFNQPQHF.

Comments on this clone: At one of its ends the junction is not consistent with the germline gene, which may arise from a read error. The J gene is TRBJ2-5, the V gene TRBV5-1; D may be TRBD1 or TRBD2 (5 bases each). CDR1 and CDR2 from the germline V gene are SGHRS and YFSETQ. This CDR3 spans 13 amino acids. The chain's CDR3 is CASSGEDGTLEHF. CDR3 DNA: TGCGCCAGCAGCGGAGAAGATGGGACGCTTGAACACTTC.

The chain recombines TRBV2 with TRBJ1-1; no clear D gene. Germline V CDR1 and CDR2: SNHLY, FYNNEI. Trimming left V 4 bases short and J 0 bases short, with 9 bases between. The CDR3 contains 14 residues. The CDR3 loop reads CASSVGNMNTEAFF. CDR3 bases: TGTGCCAGCAGTGTCGGGAATATGAACACTGAAGCTTTCTTT.

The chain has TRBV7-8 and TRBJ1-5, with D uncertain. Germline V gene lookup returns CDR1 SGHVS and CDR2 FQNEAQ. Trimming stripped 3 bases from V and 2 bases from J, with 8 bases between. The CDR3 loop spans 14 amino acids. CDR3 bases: TGTGCCAGCAGCTTCGGGGTGGGCAATCAGCCCCAGCATTTT. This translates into CASSFGVGNQPQHF.

The DNA for the CDR3 is TGTGCCAGCAGTGTGGAACAGGGAGGTGCCGGGGAGCTGTTTTTT. It yields the protein CASSVEQGGAGELFF. V gene TRBV2 combines with J gene TRBJ2-2; either TRBD1 or TRBD2 may fit D (6 bases each). The CDR3 is made up of 15 amino acids. V was pared by 4 bases and J by 6 bases, with 15 bases between. CDR1 is SNHLY and CDR2 is FYNNEI in the germline V gene.

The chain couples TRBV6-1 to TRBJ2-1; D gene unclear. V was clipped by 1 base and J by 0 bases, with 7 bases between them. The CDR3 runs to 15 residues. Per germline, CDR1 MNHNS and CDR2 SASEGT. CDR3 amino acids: CASSEVDSSYNEQFF. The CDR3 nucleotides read TGTGCCAGCAGTGAAGTAGATAGCTCCTACAATGAGCAGTTCTTC.

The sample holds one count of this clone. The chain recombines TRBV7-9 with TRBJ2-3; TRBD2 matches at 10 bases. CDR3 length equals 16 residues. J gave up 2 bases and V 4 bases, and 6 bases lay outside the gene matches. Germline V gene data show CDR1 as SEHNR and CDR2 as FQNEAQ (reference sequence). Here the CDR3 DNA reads TGTGCCAGCAGCTCGTGGACTAGCGGATACACAGATACGCAGTATTTT. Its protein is CASSSWTSGYTDTQYF.

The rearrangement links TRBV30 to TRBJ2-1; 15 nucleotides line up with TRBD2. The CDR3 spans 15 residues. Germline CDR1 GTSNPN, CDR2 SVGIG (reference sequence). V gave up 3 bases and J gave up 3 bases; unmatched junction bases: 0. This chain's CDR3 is CAWRGLAGGYNEQFF. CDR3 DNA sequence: TGTGCCTGGAGGGGACTAGCGGGGGGCTACAATGAGCAGTTCTTC.

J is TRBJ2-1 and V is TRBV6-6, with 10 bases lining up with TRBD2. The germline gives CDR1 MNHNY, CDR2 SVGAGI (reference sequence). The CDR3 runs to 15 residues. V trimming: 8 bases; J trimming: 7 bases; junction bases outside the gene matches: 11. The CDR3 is CASGRQAGGRNEQFF. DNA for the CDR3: TGTGCCAGCGGTCGTCAAGCGGGAGGGAGGAATGAGCAGTTCTTC.

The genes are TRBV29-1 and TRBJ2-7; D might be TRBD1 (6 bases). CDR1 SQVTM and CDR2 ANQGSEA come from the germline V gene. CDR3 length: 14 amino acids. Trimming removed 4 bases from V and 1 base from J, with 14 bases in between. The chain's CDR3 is CSVVFRDTSYEQYF. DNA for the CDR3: TGCAGCGTTGTTTTCCGGGACACATCCTACGAGCAGTACTTC.

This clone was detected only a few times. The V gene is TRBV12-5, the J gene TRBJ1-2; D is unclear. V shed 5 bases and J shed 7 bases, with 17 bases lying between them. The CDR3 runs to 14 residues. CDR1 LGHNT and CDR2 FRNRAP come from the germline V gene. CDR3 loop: CASGAEDMNGGYTF. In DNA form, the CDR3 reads TGTGCTAGTGGTGCGGAGGATATGAACGGTGGCTACACCTTC.

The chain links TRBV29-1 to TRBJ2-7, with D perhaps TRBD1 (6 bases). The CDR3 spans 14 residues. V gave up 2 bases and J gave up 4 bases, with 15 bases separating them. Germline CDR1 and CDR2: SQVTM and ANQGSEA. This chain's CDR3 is CSVEYTGTIYEQYF. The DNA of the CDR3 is TGCAGCGTTGAATACACCGGGACAATTTACGAGCAGTACTTC.

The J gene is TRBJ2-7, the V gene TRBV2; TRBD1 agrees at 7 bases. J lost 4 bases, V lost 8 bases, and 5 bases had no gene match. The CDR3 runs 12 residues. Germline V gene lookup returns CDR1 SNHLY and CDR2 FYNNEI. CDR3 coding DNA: TGTGCCAGCGTTGGGACAGCATACGAGCAGTACTTC. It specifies CASVGTAYEQYF.

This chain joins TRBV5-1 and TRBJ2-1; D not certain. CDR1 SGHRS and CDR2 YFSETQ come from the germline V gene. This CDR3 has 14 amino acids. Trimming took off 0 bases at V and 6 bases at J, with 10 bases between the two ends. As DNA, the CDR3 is TGCGCCAGCAGCTTGGCGGTTGGTGGCAATGAGCAGTTCTTC. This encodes CASSLAVGGNEQFF. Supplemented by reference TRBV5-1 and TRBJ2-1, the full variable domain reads KAGVTQTPRYLIKTRGQQVTLSCSPISGHRSVSWYQQTPGQGLQFLFEYFSETQRNKGNFPGRFSGRQFSNSRSEMNVSTLELGDSALYLCASSLAVGGNEQFFGPGTRLTVL.

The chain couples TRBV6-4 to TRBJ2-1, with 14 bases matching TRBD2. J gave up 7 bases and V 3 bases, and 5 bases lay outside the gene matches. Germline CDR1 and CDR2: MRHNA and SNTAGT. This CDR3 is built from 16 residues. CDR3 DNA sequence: TGTGCCAGCAGTGAATCGACTAGCGGGGGGGCGAATGAGCAGTTCTTC. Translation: CASSESTSGGANEQFF.

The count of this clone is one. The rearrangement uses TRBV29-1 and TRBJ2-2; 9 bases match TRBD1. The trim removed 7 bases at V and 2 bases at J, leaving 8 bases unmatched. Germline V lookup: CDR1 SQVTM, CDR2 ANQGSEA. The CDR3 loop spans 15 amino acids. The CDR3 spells CSAMGGQGNTGELFF. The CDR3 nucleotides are TGCAGCGCAATGGGGGGACAGGGTAACACCGGGGAGCTGTTTTTT.

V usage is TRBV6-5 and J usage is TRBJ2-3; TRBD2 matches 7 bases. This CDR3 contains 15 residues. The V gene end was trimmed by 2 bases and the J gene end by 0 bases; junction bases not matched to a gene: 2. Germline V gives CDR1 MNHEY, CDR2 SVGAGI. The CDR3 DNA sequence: TGTGCCAGCAGTTACCTTAGCGGGAGCACAGATACGCAGTATTTT. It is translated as CASSYLSGSTDTQYF.

The CDR3 DNA sequence: TGTGCCAGCATTGGGGTCGACACCGGGGAGCTGTTTTTT. It yields the protein CASIGVDTGELFF. This chain uses TRBV25-1 with TRBJ2-2, with D hard to call. Germline CDR1 MGHDK, CDR2 SYGVNS. The length of the CDR3 is 13 residues. The germline V and J ends were trimmed by 7 bases and 3 bases, with 9 bases remaining between them.

The DNA for the CDR3 is TGCGCCAGCAGCCAAGATCGGGACAGGGTACTGGAGACCCAGTACTTC. Amino acid sequence: CASSQDRDRVLETQYF. The chain couples TRBV4-1 to TRBJ2-5; 9 positions agree with TRBD1. The junction had 7 bases not matched to a gene; V was cut back by 0 bases and J by 5 bases. CDR1 and CDR2 from the germline V gene are MGHRA and YSYEKL. CDR3 length: 16 residues.

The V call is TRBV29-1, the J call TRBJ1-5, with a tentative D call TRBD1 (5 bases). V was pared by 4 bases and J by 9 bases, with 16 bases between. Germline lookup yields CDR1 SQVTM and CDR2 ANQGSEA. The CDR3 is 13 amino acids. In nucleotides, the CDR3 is TGCAGCGTTGTCAGCAGGGTCATTAGGCCCCAGCATTTT. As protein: CSVVSRVIRPQHF. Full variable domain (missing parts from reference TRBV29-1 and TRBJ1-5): SAVISQKPSRDICQRGTSLTIQCQVDSQVTMMFWYRQQPGQSLTLIATANQGSEATYESGFVIDKFPISRPNLTFSTLTVSNMSPEDSSIYLCSVVSRVIRPQHFGDGTRLSIL.

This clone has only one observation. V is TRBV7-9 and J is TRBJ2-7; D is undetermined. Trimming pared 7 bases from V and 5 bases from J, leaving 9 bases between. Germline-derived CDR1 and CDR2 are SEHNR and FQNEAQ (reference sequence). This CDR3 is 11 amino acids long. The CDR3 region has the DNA TGTGCCAGCACCTATGGCCACGAGCAGTACTTC. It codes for CASTYGHEQYF. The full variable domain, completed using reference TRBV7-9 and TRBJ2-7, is DTGVSQNPRHKITKRGQNVTFRCDPISEHNRLYWYRQTLGQGPEFLTYFQNEAQLEKSRLLSDRFSAERPKGSFSTLEIQRTEQGDSAMYLCASTYGHEQYFGPGTRLTVT.

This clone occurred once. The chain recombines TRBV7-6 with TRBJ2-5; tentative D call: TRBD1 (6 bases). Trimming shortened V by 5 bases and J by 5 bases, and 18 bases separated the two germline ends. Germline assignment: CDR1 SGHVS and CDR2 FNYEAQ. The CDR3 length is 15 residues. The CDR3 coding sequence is TGTGCCAGCAGCCTGGGGACAATTCCATCGGAGACCCAGTACTTC. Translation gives CASSLGTIPSETQYF.